This TCR beta chain was documented in a study of vaccination and CD4 T cells after COVID-19. This clonotype was seen a single time. What it binds is unknown. The sample's treatment: approximately 11-day PBMC culture with coronavirus spike peptide pools or control peptides (ViraFEST assay). This CDR3 has 15 amino acids. Germline V gives CDR1 GTSNPN, CDR2 SVGIG (reference sequence). V lost 2 bases, J lost 0 bases, and 13 bases lay in between. Cultured CD4+ T cell DNA was sequenced using the Oncomine TCR Beta short-read assay. The authors extracted genomic DNA from cultured CD4+ T cells. TCRdb re-analysed the PCR reads in MiXCR, keeping a single row per CDR3 protein. The sample yields approximately 12,000 distinct CDR3 sequences, 47% seen once.

Material: CD4+ T cells from blood, cultured in vitro. The source is a human donor who had recovered from COVID-19. This sequence joins TRBV30 and TRBJ2-5, with D perhaps assigned TRBD1 or TRBD2 (5 bases each). The CDR3 loop reads CAWSTRDGYQETQYF. The CDR3 DNA follows: TGTGCCTGGAGTACCCGGGACGGATACCAAGAGACCCAGTACTTC.